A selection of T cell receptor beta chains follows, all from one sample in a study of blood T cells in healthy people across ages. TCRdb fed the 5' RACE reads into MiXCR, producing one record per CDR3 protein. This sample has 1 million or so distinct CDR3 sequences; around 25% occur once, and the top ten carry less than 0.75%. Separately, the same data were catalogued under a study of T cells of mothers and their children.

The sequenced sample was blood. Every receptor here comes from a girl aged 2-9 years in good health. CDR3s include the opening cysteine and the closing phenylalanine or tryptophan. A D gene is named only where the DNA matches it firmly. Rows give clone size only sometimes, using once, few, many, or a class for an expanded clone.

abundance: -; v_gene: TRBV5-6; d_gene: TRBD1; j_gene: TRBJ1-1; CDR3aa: CASSLVTGDLMNTEAFF; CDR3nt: TGTGCCAGCAGCTTGGTAACAGGGGACCTAATGAACACTGAAGCTTTCTTT
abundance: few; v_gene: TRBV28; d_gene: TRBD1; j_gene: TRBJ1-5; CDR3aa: CASSFGTGVQPQHF; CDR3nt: TGTGCCAGCAGTTTCGGGACAGGGGTTCAGCCCCAGCATTTT
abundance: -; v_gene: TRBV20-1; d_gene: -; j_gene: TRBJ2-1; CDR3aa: CSALQSPNEQFF; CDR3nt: TGCAGTGCTCTCCAGTCCCCGAATGAGCAGTTCTTC
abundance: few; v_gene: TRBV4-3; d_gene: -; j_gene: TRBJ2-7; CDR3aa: CASSQDSSAANEQYF; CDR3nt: TGCGCCAGCAGCCAAGATAGCTCGGCGGCCAACGAGCAGTACTTC
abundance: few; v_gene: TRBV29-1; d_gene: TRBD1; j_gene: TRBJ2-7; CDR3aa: CSVEGQLTKEQYF; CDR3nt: TGCAGCGTTGAGGGACAGCTCACGAAGGAGCAGTACTTC
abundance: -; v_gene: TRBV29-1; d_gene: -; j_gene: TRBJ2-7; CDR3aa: CSVGAGISYEQYF; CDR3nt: TGCAGCGTTGGCGCAGGAATCTCCTACGAGCAGTACTTC
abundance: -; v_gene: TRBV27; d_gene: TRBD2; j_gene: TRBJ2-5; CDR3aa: CASSFTSGPPETQYF; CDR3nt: TGTGCCAGCAGTTTTACTAGCGGGCCTCCCGAGACCCAGTACTTC
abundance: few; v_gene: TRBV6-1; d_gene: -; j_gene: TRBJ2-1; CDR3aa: CASSEGENEQFF; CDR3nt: TGTGCCAGCAGTGAAGGGGAAAATGAGCAGTTCTTC
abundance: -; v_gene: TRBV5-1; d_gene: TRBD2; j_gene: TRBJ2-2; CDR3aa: CASSKGLAGDRELFF; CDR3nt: TGCGCCAGCAGCAAAGGACTAGCGGGGGACCGGGAGCTGTTTTTT
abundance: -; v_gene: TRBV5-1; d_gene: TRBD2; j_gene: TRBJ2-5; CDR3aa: CASSRRLAGQEETQYF; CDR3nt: TGCGCCAGCAGCCGAAGACTAGCGGGGCAGGAAGAGACCCAGTACTTC
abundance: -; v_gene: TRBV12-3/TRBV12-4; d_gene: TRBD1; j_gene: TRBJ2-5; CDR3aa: CASSPYRDSQETQYF; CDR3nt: TGTGCCAGCAGTCCATACCGGGACAGCCAAGAGACCCAGTACTTC
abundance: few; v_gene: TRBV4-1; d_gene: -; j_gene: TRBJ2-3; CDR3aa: CASSQPQDTQYF; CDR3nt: TGCGCCAGCAGCCAACCCCAAGATACGCAGTATTTT
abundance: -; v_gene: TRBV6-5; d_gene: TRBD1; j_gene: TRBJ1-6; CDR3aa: CASRDLTGNSPLHF; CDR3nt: TGTGCCAGCAGGGACTTGACAGGGAATTCACCCCTCCACTTT
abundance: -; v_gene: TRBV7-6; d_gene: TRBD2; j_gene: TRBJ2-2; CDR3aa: CASSLSLAGGTGELVF; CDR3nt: TGTGCCAGCAGCTTAAGTCTAGCGGGTGGAACCGGGGAGCTGGTTTTT
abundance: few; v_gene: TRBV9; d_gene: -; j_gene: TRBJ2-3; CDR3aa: CASSVGGSLTDTQYF; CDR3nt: TGTGCCAGCAGCGTAGGTGGGAGTTTGACAGATACGCAGTATTTT
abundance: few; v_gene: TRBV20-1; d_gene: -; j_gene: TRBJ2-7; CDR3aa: CSATTYEQYF; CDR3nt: TGCAGTGCCACTACCTACGAGCAGTACTTC
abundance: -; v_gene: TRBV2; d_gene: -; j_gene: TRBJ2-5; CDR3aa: CASIDRETQYF; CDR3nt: TGTGCCAGCATTGATCGGGAGACCCAGTACTTC
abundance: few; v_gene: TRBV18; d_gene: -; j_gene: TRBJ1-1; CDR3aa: CASSNPAAGPNTEAFF; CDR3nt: TGTGCCAGCTCCAATCCAGCGGCCGGACCAAACACTGAAGCTTTCTTT
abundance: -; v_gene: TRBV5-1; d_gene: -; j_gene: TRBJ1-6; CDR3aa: CASSLEWDGPLHF; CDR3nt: TGCGCCAGCAGCTTGGAATGGGACGGCCCCCTCCACTTT
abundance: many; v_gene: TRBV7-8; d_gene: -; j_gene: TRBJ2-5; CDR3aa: CASSPTGIQETQYF; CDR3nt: TGTGCCAGCAGCCCAACAGGGATCCAAGAGACCCAGTACTTC
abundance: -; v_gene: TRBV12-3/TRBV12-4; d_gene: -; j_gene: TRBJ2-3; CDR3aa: CASSLRSTQYF; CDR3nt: TGTGCCAGCAGTTTACGGAGCACGCAGTATTTT
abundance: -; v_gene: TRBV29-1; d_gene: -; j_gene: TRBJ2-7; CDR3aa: CSATSSTPGTILLSYEQYF; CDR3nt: TGCAGCGCAACTAGTTCAACCCCCGGGACCATCCTTCTCTCCTACGAGCAGTACTTC
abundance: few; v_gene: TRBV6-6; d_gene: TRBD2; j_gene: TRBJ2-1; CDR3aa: CASTKGPTSAYNEQFF; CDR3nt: TGTGCCAGCACCAAAGGACCGACTAGCGCGTACAATGAGCAGTTCTTC
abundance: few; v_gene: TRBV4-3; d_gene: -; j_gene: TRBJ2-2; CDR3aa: CASSQDSVNTGELFF; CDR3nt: TGCGCCAGCAGCCAAGACTCTGTGAACACCGGGGAGCTGTTTTTT
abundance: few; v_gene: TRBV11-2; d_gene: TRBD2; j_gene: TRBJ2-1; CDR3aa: CASSLRTSGPGSYNEQFF; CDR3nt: TGTGCCAGCAGCCTCCGGACTAGCGGCCCCGGGTCCTACAATGAGCAGTTCTTC
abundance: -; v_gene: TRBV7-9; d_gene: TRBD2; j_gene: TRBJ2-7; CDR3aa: CASSSLAGEQYF; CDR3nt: TGTGCCAGCAGCTCACTAGCGGGTGAGCAGTACTTC
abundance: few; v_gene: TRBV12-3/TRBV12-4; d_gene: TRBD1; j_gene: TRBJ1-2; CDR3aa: CASRHDRGHGYTF; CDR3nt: TGTGCCAGCAGACACGACAGGGGCCATGGCTACACCTTC
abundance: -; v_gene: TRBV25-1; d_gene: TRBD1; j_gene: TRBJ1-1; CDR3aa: CASSEYIAGGAFF; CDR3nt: TGTGCCAGCAGTGAATATATCGCAGGGGGAGCTTTCTTT
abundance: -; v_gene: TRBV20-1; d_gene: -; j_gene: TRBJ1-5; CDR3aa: CSARRGATEDQPQHF; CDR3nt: TGCAGTGCTAGAAGGGGGGCAACGGAGGATCAGCCCCAGCATTTT
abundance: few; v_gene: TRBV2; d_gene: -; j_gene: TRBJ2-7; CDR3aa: CASSEMSYEQYF; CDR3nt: TGTGCCAGCAGTGAGATGTCCTACGAGCAGTACTTC
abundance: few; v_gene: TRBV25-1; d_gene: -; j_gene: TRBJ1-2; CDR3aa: CASSVDSRAPFDGYTF; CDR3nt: TGTGCCAGCAGTGTAGACTCAAGGGCTCCTTTTGATGGCTACACCTTC
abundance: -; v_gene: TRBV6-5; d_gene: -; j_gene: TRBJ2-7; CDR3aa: CASSPFSGRDYEQYF; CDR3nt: TGTGCCAGCAGTCCCTTTAGCGGAAGGGATTACGAGCAGTACTTC
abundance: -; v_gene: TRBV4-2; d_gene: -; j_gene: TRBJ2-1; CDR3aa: CASSQPRGELNNEQFF; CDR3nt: TGTGCCAGCAGCCAGCCCCGAGGAGAACTCAACAATGAGCAGTTCTTC